One and the same sample provided the 30 T cell receptor beta chains below, sequenced in a study of tumor-infiltrating lymphocytes in primary liver carcinoma. From unsorted bulk tissue weighing roughly 17-31 mg, DNA and RNA were co-extracted. With a constant-region primer, TCR beta cDNA was made from approximately 520 ng of total RNA. Construction of TCR beta libraries relied on three successive nested multiplex PCR rounds employing slightly modified ARM-PCR. TRBV1-TRBV30 forward primers paired with a C-beta reverse primer drove the first two PCR rounds, roughly 9 cycles each. Each CDR3 protein gets one entry after TCRdb re-called the multiplex PCR reads with MiXCR. The sample has under 130,000 distinct CDR3 sequences, around 84% seen once. The sample was liver tumor tissue from sampling region 3. Subset noted: tumor region T3, left-lateral pole. The receptors were sampled from a man between 40 and 49 years old with primary liver carcinoma and hepatitis B virus infection.

CDR3 sequence reads: CASSLARTTSGGDQFF. CDR3 nucleotides: TGTGCCAGCAGCTTAGCGCGGACGACGTCGGGTGGGGATCAGTTCTTC. This chain joins TRBV7-9 and TRBJ2-1; the D is unclear. Trimming removed 0 bases at V and 13 bases at J, with 22 bases between. CDR1 SEHNR and CDR2 FQNEAQ come from the germline V gene (reference sequence). This CDR3 is 16 amino acids long.

In its sample, this clonotype was seen a few times. The chain joins TRBV9 to TRBJ1-3; D gene ambiguous. Per germline, CDR1 SGDLS and CDR2 YYNGEE. This CDR3 comprises 12 residues. V was cut by 4 bases and J by 7 bases, with 9 bases left in between. DNA of the CDR3: TGTGCCAGCAGCTCAAACTGGAACACCATATATTTT. Translating it yields CASSSNWNTIYF. Full variable domain (rest looked up from reference TRBV9 and TRBJ1-3): DSGVTQTPKHLITATGQRVTLRCSPRSGDLSVYWYQQSLDQGLQFLIQYYNGEERAKGNILERFSAQQFPDLHSELNLSSLELGDSALYFCASSSNWNTIYFGEGSWLTVV.

Of note for this clonotype: The final CDR3 position lacks the conserved phenylalanine or tryptophan, pointing to a likely read error. The chain uses TRBV20-1 and TRBJ2-1; D unclear. The CDR3 is 11 amino acids. CDR1 and CDR2 (germline): DFQATT, SNEGSKA (reference sequence). Deletions cut 3 bases from V and 6 bases from J, with 6 bases between. For the CDR3, the DNA is TGCAGTGCTAGTAATAGCAATGAGCAGTTCTCC. Residues: CSASNSNEQFS.

Notes on this clonotype: At one boundary the junction diverges from the germline segment, which might be a read error. This chain connects TRBV29-1 to TRBJ2-2; 14 nucleotides match TRBD2. Germline V lookup: CDR1 SQVTM, CDR2 ANQGSEA. The CDR3 contains 15 residues. The CDR3 DNA reads as TGCAGCGCGGCCGGGACTAGCGGGAGAACCAGGGAGCTGTTCTTT. Protein: CSAAGTSGRTRELFF.

This clonotype was seen many times. The chain joins TRBV7-3 to TRBJ2-5; D possibly corresponds to TRBD2 (6 bases). CDR3 size: 14 residues. Trimming removed 0 bases from V and 5 bases from J, with 10 bases in between. Germline CDR1 and CDR2: SGHTA and FQGTGA. This chain's CDR3 is CASSLTAGRETQYF. The CDR3 nucleotides read TGTGCCAGCAGCTTAACCGCAGGGAGGGAGACCCAGTACTTC.

As to this clonotype: A single base separates this from a much larger clone, so it may be a read error. The V gene is TRBV28, the J gene TRBJ1-5; D remains unclear. Germline CDR1 and CDR2: MDHEN and SYDVKM. The CDR3 is made up of 12 amino acids. The CDR3 sequence: CASNLRGQPQHF. DNA for the CDR3: TGTGCCAGCAATTTACGAGGGCAGCCCCAGCATTTT.

This clonotype came up once. This sequence joins TRBV5-6 and TRBJ2-6, with D unclear. Germline loops: CDR1 SGHDT, CDR2 YYEEEE. V was pared by 8 bases and J by 0 bases, with 12 bases between. This CDR3 comprises 15 residues. The CDR3 sequence is CASSRFPSGANVLTF. As DNA, the CDR3 is TGTGCCAGTAGCAGATTTCCCTCTGGGGCCAACGTCCTGACTTTC.

About this clonotype itself: Mismatch with germline at one junction end may stem from a read error. The rearrangement joins TRBV6-6 to TRBJ2-3; 11 bases agree with TRBD2. The CDR3 is made up of 16 amino acids. Germline CDR1 is MNHNY and CDR2 is SVGAGI (reference sequence). The CDR3 nucleotides are TGTGCCAACAGGGAACTAGCGGGAGTAAGCACAGATACGCAGTTTTTT. Protein product: CANRELAGVSTDTQFF.

Regarding this clonotype: Since the CDR3 does not end with the conserved phenylalanine or tryptophan, this likely comes from a read error. The CDR3 protein is CTSSGTGGARYEQYS. As DNA, the CDR3 is TGTACCAGCAGCGGCACAGGGGGCGCCCGCTACGAGCAGTACTCC. This chain uses TRBV5-6 with TRBJ2-7; 9 bases line up with TRBD1. Looked up from germline, CDR1 is SGHDT and CDR2 is YYEEEE. The CDR3 sequence is 15 residues long.

This clonotype was counted a single time. One end of the junction does not line up with germline, which may come from a read error. The chain couples TRBV5-6 to TRBJ2-2, with D hard to call. This CDR3 is 13 amino acids long. Germline assignment: CDR1 SGHDT and CDR2 YYEEEE. CDR3 protein: CTSSLWDTGELFF. Written as DNA, the CDR3 is TGTACCAGCAGTTTGTGGGACACCGGGGAGCTGTTTTTT.

As to this clonotype: A read error may account for a junction end that differs from germline. The CDR3 sequence is CTSSYSPQGGYEQFF. The CDR3 nucleotides read TGTACCAGCAGTTACTCGCCACAGGGTGGCTACGAGCAGTTCTTC. The V call is TRBV6-5, the J call TRBJ2-7; D perhaps matches TRBD1 (6 bases). The J call may be faulty, since TRBJ2-1 better matches the DNA end. CDR3 length: 15 residues. From germline, CDR1 is MNHEY and CDR2 SVGAGI.

Concerning this clonotype: An end of the junction does not agree with germline; a read error may underlie this. This sequence joins TRBV6-5 and TRBJ1-4; D gene ambiguous. Germline CDR1 is MNHEY and CDR2 is SVGAGI. This CDR3 has 14 residues. CDR3 amino acids: CASRLVATIEKLYF. CDR3 in DNA: TGTGCCAGCCGGCTAGTAGCAACTATTGAAAAACTGTATTTT.

This clonotype was observed a single time. The junction departs from the called germline gene at one end, perhaps through a read error. The chain is built from TRBV5-4 and TRBJ2-5, with D perhaps being TRBD1 or TRBD2 (5 bases each). This CDR3 comprises 15 residues. CDR1 and CDR2 from the germline V gene are SGHNT and YYREEE (reference sequence). The CDR3 is CPSCLNGDGQEAQYF. CDR3 in DNA: TGTCCCAGCTGCTTGAACGGGGACGGCCAAGAGGCCCAGTACTTC.

The chain uses TRBV25-1 and TRBJ2-1; 9 bases line up with TRBD2. CDR1 is MGHDK, CDR2 SYGVNS, per germline. This CDR3 contains 14 residues. V was clipped by 9 bases and J by 2 bases; unmatched bases: 5. CDR3 sequence (DNA): TGTGCCAGTAAAGCGGGAGGCCCCTACAATGAGCAGTTCTTC. It is translated as CASKAGGPYNEQFF.

V usage is TRBV5-1 and J usage is TRBJ2-7; 14 bases line up with TRBD2. There are 15 residues in the CDR3. J gave up 13 bases and V 4 bases, and 13 bases lay outside the gene matches. Looked up from germline, CDR1 is SGHRS and CDR2 is YFSETQ. CDR3 protein: CASSVGTSGSPVQYF. CDR3 nucleotides: TGCGCCAGCAGCGTGGGGACTAGCGGGAGCCCCGTGCAATACTTC.

This clonotype has just a few counts. A much larger clone lies one base from this, so it may be a read error. V usage is TRBV28 and J usage is TRBJ1-2; 8 nucleotides line up with TRBD1. The germline V gene has CDR1 MDHEN and CDR2 SYDVKM. The CDR3 has 15 residues. The V gene end was trimmed by 7 bases and the J gene end by 4 bases; junction bases not matched to a gene: 11. The CDR3 DNA is TGTGCCAGCATTAAGGAGGGGACAGGAATCTATGGCTACACCTTC. Amino acid sequence: CASIKEGTGIYGYTF.

Concerning this clonotype itself: This may arise from a read error, as a much more abundant clone is one base away. The CDR3 here is CASRGPNTGELFF. CDR3 nucleotide sequence: TGTGCCAGCAGGGGTCCCAACACCGGGGAGCTGTTTTTT. The chain combines TRBV2 with TRBJ2-2; D call uncertain. V was shortened by 6 bases and J by 2 bases, with 7 bases between the two germline ends. The CDR3 has 13 residues. The germline gives CDR1 SNHLY, CDR2 FYNNEI.

As concerns this clonotype: One junction end disagrees with the germline gene, perhaps due to a read error. The rearrangement uses TRBV20-1 and TRBJ2-1, with 8 bases fitting TRBD2. In germline, CDR1 is DFQATT, CDR2 SNEGSKA (reference sequence). The CDR3 is made up of 14 amino acids. The CDR3 protein is CSARSGGNYNGQFF. CDR3 nucleotides: TGTAGTGCTAGAAGCGGGGGCAACTACAATGGGCAGTTCTTC.

Of note for this clonotype: The junction and the germline gene differ at one end; a read error may be behind it. The gene calls are TRBV20-1 and TRBJ2-5; the match to TRBD1 covers 8 bases. The CDR3 has 14 residues. Germline V gene data show CDR1 as DFQATT and CDR2 as SNEGSKA (reference sequence). CDR3 protein: CSASPRGRQEIQYF. CDR3 DNA sequence: TGCAGTGCTAGCCCCAGGGGGCGGCAAGAGATCCAGTACTTC.

V and J are TRBV11-2 and TRBJ2-3; D ambiguous. The CDR3 spans 14 residues. Between the trimmed V and J ends, which lost 8 bases and 6 bases, there was a span of 18 bases. Germline V gene sequence: CDR1 SGHAT, CDR2 FQNNGV. CDR3 DNA: TGTGCCAGCGGTTTAAACCTACAAGGGGATACGCAGTATTTT. This gives the protein CASGLNLQGDTQYF.

In regard to this clonotype: As the CDR3 is not closed by the conserved phenylalanine or tryptophan, this likely results from a read error. The chain couples TRBV12-5 to TRBJ2-5; tentatively, D is TRBD1 (5 bases). This CDR3 contains 13 residues. CDR1 LGHNT and CDR2 FRNRAP come from the germline V gene. CDR3 region: CASGLVGEETQYL. The CDR3 DNA is TGTGCTAGTGGTTTGGTAGGGGAAGAGACTCAGTACCTC.

There are a few counts of this clonotype. Relative to the germline gene, one junction end is altered; a read error may explain this. This chain joins TRBV6-2 or TRBV6-3 and TRBJ2-3, with TRBD2 identical over 9 bases. The CDR3 extends over 16 amino acids. Germline V CDR1 and CDR2: MNHEY, SVGEGT. The CDR3 DNA is TGTGCTAGCAGTTACCTAGCGGGAAGGCCGACAGATACGCAGTATTTT. It specifies CASSYLAGRPTDTQYF.

Comment on this clonotype: Germline is not matched at one junction end, which may reflect a read error. The chain links TRBV5-6 to TRBJ2-6; TRBD1 aligns across 8 bases. This CDR3 is built from 18 residues. Per the germline V gene, CDR1 is SGHDT and CDR2 is YYEEEE. CDR3 sequence (DNA): TGTGTCAGCAGCTTGGCCCGGACAGGGAAGGCTGGGGTCAACGTCCTGACTTTC. Its protein product is CVSSLARTGKAGVNVLTF.

In regard to this clonotype: Mismatch with germline at one junction end may stem from a read error. The V gene is TRBV11-2, the J gene TRBJ2-7; D unclear. This CDR3 is built from 14 residues. The germline V gene has CDR1 SGHAT and CDR2 FQNNGV. The CDR3 loop is CASSPSNGVGEHYF. The CDR3 coding sequence is TGTGCCAGCAGCCCCTCAAATGGGGTGGGCGAGCACTACTTT.

Regarding this clonotype: No conserved phenylalanine or tryptophan is present at the end of the CDR3, so a read error is the likely explanation. Because the CDR3's place on the DNA is in doubt, the DNA is left out and the CDR3 is given as listed by TCRdb. This chain links TRBV4-2 with TRBJ2-3; the tabulated D call, TRBD1, remains unverified against the DNA. Germline V gene sequence: CDR1 LGHNA, CDR2 YNFKEQ. The CDR3 spans 15 amino acids, including both terminal residues. CDR3 amino acids: CASASGLPSTDTQYL.

Concerning this clonotype itself: Sequence at one end of the junction differs from germline and may be a read error. The V and J genes are TRBV6-2 or TRBV6-3 and TRBJ2-1; D is perhaps TRBD1 (5 bases). The CDR3 is 12 residues long. Germline values: CDR1 MNHEY, CDR2 SVGEGT. The CDR3 is CASIYRNAEQFF. The CDR3 nucleotides read TGTGCCAGCATTTACAGGAACGCTGAGCAGTTCTTC.

Details on this clonotype: One end of the junction fails to match germline, which may point to a read error. This rearrangement joins TRBV4-3 to TRBJ2-1; no firm D call. The CDR3 sequence is 17 residues long. From germline, CDR1 is LGHNA and CDR2 YSLEER. The CDR3 DNA reads TGCGCCAGCAGCCAAGGGCTCGGTGACCTTACCTACAATGGGCAGCTCTTC. The encoded protein is CASSQGLGDLTYNGQLF.

This clonotype was counted between two and nine times. The V and J genes are TRBV6-1 and TRBJ2-2; possible D gene TRBD1, 5 bases. This CDR3 region has 16 residues. Germline CDR1 is MNHNS and CDR2 is SASEGT. As DNA, the CDR3 is TGTGACAACAGTAAAACACTACAGGTGAACACCGGGGAGCTGTTTTTT. It encodes CDNSKTLQVNTGELFF.

The genes are TRBV6-2 or TRBV6-3 and TRBJ2-3, with D possibly TRBD2 on 6 matching bases. CDR1 is MNHEY, CDR2 SVGEGT, per germline. The ends were cut back, 4 bases at V and 10 bases at J, with 18 bases in the middle. This CDR3 contains 14 residues. The CDR3 bases are TGTGCCAGCAGTTCGACTCGGGACTCCGAAGCGCAGTATTTT. Its protein product is CASSSTRDSEAQYF.

The chain couples TRBV4-1 to TRBJ2-7; D is possibly TRBD1 or TRBD2 (6 bases each). This CDR3 has 15 amino acids. Trimming took 11 bases from V and 3 from J, leaving 23 bases between them. Germline V CDR1 and CDR2: MGHRA, YSYEKL. The CDR3 spells CAGSQGGGAVYEQYF. CDR3 sequence (DNA): TGCGCCGGTAGCCAAGGAGGGGGAGCCGTCTACGAGCAGTACTTC.